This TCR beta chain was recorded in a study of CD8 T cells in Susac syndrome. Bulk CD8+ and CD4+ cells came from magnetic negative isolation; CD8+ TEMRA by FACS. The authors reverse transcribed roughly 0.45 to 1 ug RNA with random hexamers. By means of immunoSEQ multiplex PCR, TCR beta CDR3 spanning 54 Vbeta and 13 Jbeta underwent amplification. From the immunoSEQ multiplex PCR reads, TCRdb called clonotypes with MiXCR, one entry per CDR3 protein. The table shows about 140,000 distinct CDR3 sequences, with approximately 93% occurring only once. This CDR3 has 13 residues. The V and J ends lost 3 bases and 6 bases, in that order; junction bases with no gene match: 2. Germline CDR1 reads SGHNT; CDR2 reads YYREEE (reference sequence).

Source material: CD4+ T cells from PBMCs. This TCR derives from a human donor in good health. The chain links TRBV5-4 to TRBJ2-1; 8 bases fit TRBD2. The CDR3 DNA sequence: TGTGCCAGCAGCTACACTAGCGGCAATGAGCAGTTCTTC. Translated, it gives CASSYTSGNEQFF.